One sample yielded the 14 T cell receptor beta chains listed below, sequenced in a study of OX40 agonist ivuxolimab in advanced cancers. Measured with immunoSEQ multiplex PCR; TCRdb has only the in-frame clones, and not every one. The data show 55,000 to 85,000 clones, with about 85% seen just once and approximately 0.68% held by the top ten. The sequences come from CD4+ or CD8+ T cells sorted from blood, collected in a trial of the OX40 agonist ivuxolimab. The source of these receptors is an adult with an advanced solid tumor such as melanoma, head and neck, liver or kidney cancer.

In its sample, this clone was seen a few times. The genes are TRBV2 and TRBJ1-2; no definite D call. CDR1 and CDR2 from the germline V gene are SNHLY and FYNNEI. This CDR3 is built from 14 residues. V was shortened by 3 bases and J by 2 bases, with 10 bases between the two germline ends. This chain's CDR3 is CASSDSPRNYGYTF. As DNA, the CDR3 is TGTGCCAGCAGTGATAGCCCGAGGAACTATGGCTACACCTTC.

The chain recombines TRBV11-2 with TRBJ1-5; no definite D call. CDR1 and CDR2 from the germline V gene are SGHAT and FQNNGV. V gave up 5 bases and J gave up 0 bases, with 11 bases separating them. The CDR3 sequence is 15 residues long. The CDR3 region has the DNA TGTGCCAGCAGCCCCCTTGGCATTAGCAATCAGCCCCAGCATTTT. Translated, it gives CASSPLGISNQPQHF.

This clone was detected once. The rearrangement uses TRBV7-8 and TRBJ1-4; tentative D call: TRBD1 (6 bases). CDR1 is SGHVS and CDR2 is FQNEAQ in the germline V gene. The V end was cut by 6 bases, the J end by 8 bases, with 19 bases between. The CDR3 has 15 residues. The CDR3 DNA reads TGTGCCAGCAGTCCTGGGGGCGGACAAAGGGAAAAACTGTTTTTT. Amino acid sequence: CASSPGGGQREKLFF. Full variable domain (outside the CDR3, taken from reference TRBV7-8 and TRBJ1-4): GAGVSQSPRYKVAKRGQDVALRCDPISGHVSLFWYQQALGQGPEFLTYFQNEAQLDKSGLPSDRFFAERPEGSVSTLKIQRTQQEDSAVYLCASSPGGGQREKLFFGSGTQLSVL.

The genes are TRBV9 and TRBJ2-2, with TRBD2 as a possible D gene (6 bases). The CDR3 consists of 14 residues. Germline assignment: CDR1 SGDLS and CDR2 YYNGEE. Trimming took off 5 bases at V and 1 base at J, with 9 bases between the two ends. This CDR3 reads CASSGDLNTGELFF. DNA for the CDR3: TGTGCCAGCAGTGGGGACTTGAACACCGGGGAGCTGTTTTTT.

V usage is TRBV5-1 and J usage is TRBJ1-2; 8 bases are a match to TRBD1. In germline, CDR1 is SGHRS, CDR2 YFSETQ. V trimming: 7 bases; J trimming: 0 bases; junction bases outside the gene matches: 8. The CDR3 has 15 amino acids. CDR3 sequence: CASGQGLRANYGYTF. The CDR3 bases are TGCGCCAGCGGACAGGGACTCCGAGCTAACTATGGCTACACCTTC.

The CDR3: CAISKTGTSGGYEQYF. CDR3 bases: TGTGCCATCAGCAAAACCGGGACTAGCGGGGGGTACGAGCAGTACTTC. The rearrangement joins TRBV10-3 to TRBJ2-7; 15 nucleotides match TRBD2. CDR1 and CDR2 (germline): ENHRY, SYGVKD. The CDR3 has 16 residues. The ends lost 6 bases at V and 4 bases at J; junction bases unmatched: 7.

The rearrangement links TRBV10-3 to TRBJ1-2; D remains unclear. CDR3 length equals 12 residues. V lost 2 bases to trimming and J lost 8 bases, with 9 bases between them. Germline CDR1 is ENHRY and CDR2 is SYGVKD. The CDR3 bases are TGTGCCATCAGTGAGGCGGGAGAGGGCTACACCTTC. This encodes CAISEAGEGYTF.

The rearrangement links TRBV7-9 to TRBJ2-7; TRBD1 is a possible D gene (6 bases). The germline V and J ends were trimmed by 1 base and 0 bases, with 10 bases remaining between them. The germline V gene encodes CDR1 SEHNR and CDR2 FQNEAQ (reference sequence). The CDR3 runs to 15 residues. The CDR3 loop is CASSLGQAISYEQYF. The CDR3, as DNA: TGTGCCAGCAGCTTAGGACAGGCGATCTCCTACGAGCAGTACTTC. Full variable domain (remainder filled in from reference TRBV7-9 and TRBJ2-7): DTGVSQNPRHKITKRGQNVTFRCDPISEHNRLYWYRQTLGQGPEFLTYFQNEAQLEKSRLLSDRFSAERPKGSFSTLEIQRTEQGDSAMYLCASSLGQAISYEQYFGPGTRLTVT.

The chain joins TRBV29-1 to TRBJ1-1, with D perhaps matching TRBD1 (5 bases). Germline V gene lookup returns CDR1 SQVTM and CDR2 ANQGSEA. V gave up 2 bases and J gave up 11 bases, with 24 bases separating them. The CDR3 is 15 amino acids. The CDR3 reads CSVEPSDGGGGYAFF. CDR3 coding DNA: TGCAGCGTTGAACCGTCGGATGGGGGAGGAGGGTATGCTTTCTTT.

The rearrangement joins TRBV29-1 to TRBJ1-1; D is possibly TRBD1 (5 bases). The germline V gene encodes CDR1 SQVTM and CDR2 ANQGSEA. With 5 bases removed from V and 1 base from J, the gap between germline ends came to 11 bases. The CDR3 extends over 13 amino acids. The CDR3 region has the DNA TGCAGCGTTCGGGGGGTCTGGAACACTGAAGCTTTCTTT. It encodes CSVRGVWNTEAFF.

This chain connects TRBV29-1 to TRBJ1-1; the D gene is possibly TRBD1 (5 bases). Germline V gene sequence: CDR1 SQVTM, CDR2 ANQGSEA. Trimming cost V 6 bases and J 0 bases, with 11 bases left between them. The CDR3 runs 13 residues. CDR3 protein: CSVRQRMNTEAFF. The CDR3 bases are TGCAGCGTCCGACAGAGAATGAACACTGAAGCTTTCTTT.

This clone appeared a single time. The chain is built from TRBV4-2 and TRBJ1-1; 8 bases line up with TRBD1. The CDR3 contains 18 residues. The V gene's germline CDR1 is LGHNA and CDR2 YNFKEQ. The ends lost 0 bases at V and 0 bases at J; junction bases unmatched: 9. CDR3 region: CASSQDLGAGGLNTEAFF. CDR3 sequence (DNA): TGTGCCAGCAGCCAAGATCTTGGGGCAGGGGGCCTGAACACTGAAGCTTTCTTT.

The CDR3 reads CASSSQYEQYF. The DNA for the CDR3 is TGTGCCAGCAGCTCCCAATACGAGCAGTACTTC. The chain is built from TRBV5-4 and TRBJ2-7; D is unclear. This CDR3 comprises 11 residues. Germline V gene sequence: CDR1 SGHNT, CDR2 YYREEE (reference sequence). V was shortened by 3 bases and J by 4 bases, with 5 bases between the two germline ends. Using reference TRBV5-4 and TRBJ2-7 for the parts outside the CDR3, the full variable domain is ETGVTQSPTHLIKTRGQQVTLRCSSQSGHNTVSWYQQALGQGPQFIFQYYREEENGRGNFPPRFSGLQFPNYSSELNVNALELDDSALYLCASSSQYEQYFGPGTRLTVT.

This clone appeared once. This chain connects TRBV6-5 to TRBJ2-7, with a weak D call TRBD1 (5 bases). Trimming pared 6 bases from V and 5 bases from J, leaving 17 bases between. Germline V gene data show CDR1 as MNHEY and CDR2 as SVGAGI. This CDR3 comprises 14 residues. The CDR3 DNA reads as TGTGCCAGCAGCCATAGGGGCTCGACCGACGAGCAGTACTTC. The encoded protein is CASSHRGSTDEQYF.